This T cell receptor (beta chain) emerged from a study of blood T cell repertoires in COVID-19. Overall study: Acute and convalescent COVID-19 specimens originated in the United States, Italy and Spain. Sources were T cells, B-cell-depleted T cells, or PBMCs; the material itself was cDNA or gDNA.

In its sample, this clone was seen once. The CDR3 has 17 residues. V was clipped by 2 bases and J by 8 bases; unmatched bases: 8. The germline CDR1 and CDR2 sequences are LGHDT and YNNKEL (reference sequence). Original handling: By means of reference gene primer amplification, nucleated cell counts were estimated. Generated by immunoSEQ multiplex PCR, the TCRdb table keeps only in-frame clones and is missing some. V, J and clone size reflect that table, while D and trimming were determined from the DNA. The table includes roughly 150,000 clones, about 88% detected once. The rearrangement links TRBV3-1 (or the pseudogene TRBV3-2) to TRBJ2-1; TRBD2 matches at 14 bases. The TCR originated in a woman aged 70-85 years with acute or convalescent COVID-19. Sequenced input: peripheral blood. CDR3 coding DNA: TGTGCCAGCAGCCAATTGGGGACTAGCGGGGGAAGTCATGAGCAGTTCTTC. It encodes CASSQLGTSGGSHEQFF.